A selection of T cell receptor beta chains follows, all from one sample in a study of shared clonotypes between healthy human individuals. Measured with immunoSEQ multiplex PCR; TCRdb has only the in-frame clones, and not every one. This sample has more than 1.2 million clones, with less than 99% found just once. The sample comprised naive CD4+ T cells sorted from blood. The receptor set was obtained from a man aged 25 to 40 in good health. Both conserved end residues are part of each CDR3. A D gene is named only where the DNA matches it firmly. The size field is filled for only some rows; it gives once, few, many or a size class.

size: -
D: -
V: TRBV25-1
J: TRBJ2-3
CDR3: CASHGQGGADTQYF
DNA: TGTGCCAGCCATGGACAGGGAGGGGCAGATACGCAGTATTTT

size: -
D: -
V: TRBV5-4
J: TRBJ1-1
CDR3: CASSLDGLAWGRMGEAFF
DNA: TGTGCCAGCAGCTTGGACGGGCTCGCTTGGGGGAGAATGGGTGAAGCTTTCTTT

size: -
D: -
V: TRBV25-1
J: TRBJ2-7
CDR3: CASSDRYEQYF
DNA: TGTGCCAGCAGTGACAGATACGAGCAGTACTTC

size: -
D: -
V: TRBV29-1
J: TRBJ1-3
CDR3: CSVVGASTGNTIYF
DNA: TGCAGCGTTGTTGGGGCTAGTACTGGAAACACCATATATTTT

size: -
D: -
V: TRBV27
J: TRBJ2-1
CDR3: CASSLGGARNEQFF
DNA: TGTGCCAGCAGCCTCGGGGGCGCTCGGAATGAGCAGTTCTTC

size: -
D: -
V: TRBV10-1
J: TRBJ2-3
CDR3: CASSESRRLSTDTQYF
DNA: TGCGCCAGCAGTGAGTCGAGGAGACTTAGCACAGATACGCAGTATTTT

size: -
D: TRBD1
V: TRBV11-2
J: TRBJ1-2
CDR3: CASSVGQAFYGYTF
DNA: TGTGCCAGCAGCGTAGGACAGGCCTTCTATGGCTACACCTTC

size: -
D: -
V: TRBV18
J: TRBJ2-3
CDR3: CASSPLAGPTDTQYF
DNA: TGTGCCAGCTCACCATTGGCAGGCCCCACAGATACGCAGTATTTT

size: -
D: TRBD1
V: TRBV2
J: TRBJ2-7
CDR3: CASARAGQVIYEQYF
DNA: TGTGCCAGCGCCCGCGCGGGACAGGTGATCTACGAGCAGTACTTC

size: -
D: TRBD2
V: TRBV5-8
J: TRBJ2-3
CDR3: CASSPEKRGTQYF
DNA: TGTGCCAGCAGTCCAGAGAAGCGGGGGACGCAGTATTTT

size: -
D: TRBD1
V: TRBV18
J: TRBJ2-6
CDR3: CASSPNAGTGGAPSSGANVLTF
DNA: TGTGCCAGCTCACCAAACGCCGGGACAGGGGGCGCCCCTTCCTCTGGGGCCAACGTCCTGACTTTC

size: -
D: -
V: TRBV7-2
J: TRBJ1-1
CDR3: CASSTRGDTEAFF
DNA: TGTGCCAGCAGCACGAGGGGGGACACTGAAGCTTTCTTT

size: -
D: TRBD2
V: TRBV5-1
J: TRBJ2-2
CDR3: CASSNGLAGGYTGELFF
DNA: TGCGCCAGCAGCAATGGACTAGCGGGAGGGTACACCGGGGAGCTGTTTTTT

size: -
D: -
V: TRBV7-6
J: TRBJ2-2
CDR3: CASSLVLAMNTGELFF
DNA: TGTGCCAGCAGCTTAGTTCTAGCCATGAACACCGGGGAGCTGTTTTTT

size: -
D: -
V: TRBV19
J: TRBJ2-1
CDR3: CASSKQGAEQFF
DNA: TGTGCCAGTAGCAAACAGGGAGCTGAGCAGTTCTTC

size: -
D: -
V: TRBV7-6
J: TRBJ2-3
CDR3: CASSFGDTQYF
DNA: TGTGCCAGCAGCTTTGGAGATACGCAGTATTTT

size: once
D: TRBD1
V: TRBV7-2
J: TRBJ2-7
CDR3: CASSSRDRVYEQYF
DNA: TGTGCCAGCAGCTCAAGAGACAGGGTCTACGAGCAGTACTTC

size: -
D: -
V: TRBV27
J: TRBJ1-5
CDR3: CASTEYSNQPQHF
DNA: TGTGCCAGTACAGAGTATAGCAATCAGCCCCAGCATTTT

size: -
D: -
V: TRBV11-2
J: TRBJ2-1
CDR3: CASSLPVAYNEQFF
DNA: TGTGCCAGCAGCTTACCGGTTGCCTACAATGAGCAGTTCTTC

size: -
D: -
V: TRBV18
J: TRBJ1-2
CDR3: CASSPRTNHNYGYTF
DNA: TGTGCCAGCTCACCACGCACAAACCATAACTATGGCTACACCTTC

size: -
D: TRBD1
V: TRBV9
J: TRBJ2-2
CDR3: CASSVGQGTNTGELFF
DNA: TGTGCCAGCAGCGTAGGACAGGGCACGAACACCGGGGAGCTGTTTTTT

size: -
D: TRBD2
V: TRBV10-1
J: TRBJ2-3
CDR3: CASSGPLAGVSDTQYF
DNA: TGCGCCAGCAGTGGCCCACTAGCGGGAGTGTCAGATACGCAGTATTTT

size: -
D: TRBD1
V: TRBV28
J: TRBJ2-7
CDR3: CASSLPGQGYEQYF
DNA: TGTGCCAGCAGCCTACCGGGACAGGGATACGAGCAGTACTTC

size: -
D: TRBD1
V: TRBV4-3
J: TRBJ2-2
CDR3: CASSQAHGQGSNTGELFF
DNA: TGCGCCAGCAGCCAAGCTCACGGACAGGGGTCGAACACCGGGGAGCTGTTTTTT

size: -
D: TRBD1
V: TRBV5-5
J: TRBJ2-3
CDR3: CASSLAWGQGAKDTQYF
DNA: TGTGCCAGCAGCTTGGCATGGGGACAGGGGGCTAAAGATACGCAGTATTTT

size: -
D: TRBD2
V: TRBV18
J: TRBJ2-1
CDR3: CASSRLAEGPSEQFF
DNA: TGTGCCAGCTCGCGACTAGCGGAAGGGCCGAGTGAGCAGTTCTTC

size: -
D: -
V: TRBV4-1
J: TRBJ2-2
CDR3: CASSQGRGYANTGELFF
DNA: TGCGCCAGCAGCCAAGGGCGGGGTTACGCGAACACCGGGGAGCTGTTTTTT

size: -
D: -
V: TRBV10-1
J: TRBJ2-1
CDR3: CASSEGVNEQFF
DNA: TGCGCCAGCAGTGAAGGAGTCAATGAGCAGTTCTTC

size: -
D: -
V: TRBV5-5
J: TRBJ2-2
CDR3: CASSPQGTGELFF
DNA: TGTGCCAGCAGCCCACAGGGTACCGGGGAGCTGTTTTTT

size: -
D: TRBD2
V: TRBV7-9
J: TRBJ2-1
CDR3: CASSLGAGGSEQFF
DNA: TGTGCCAGCAGCTTAGGAGCGGGAGGTTCTGAGCAGTTCTTC

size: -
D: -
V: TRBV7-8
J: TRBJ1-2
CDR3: CASSPSMGDGYTF
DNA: TGTGCCAGCAGCCCAAGTATGGGGGATGGCTACACCTTC

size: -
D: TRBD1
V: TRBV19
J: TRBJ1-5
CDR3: CASRKGTGVSNQPQHF
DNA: TGTGCCAGTAGAAAGGGGACAGGGGTCAGCAATCAGCCCCAGCATTTT

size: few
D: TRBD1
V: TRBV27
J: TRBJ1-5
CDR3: CASSAGGSGNQPQHF
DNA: TGTGCCAGCAGCGCAGGGGGCTCTGGCAATCAGCCCCAGCATTTT

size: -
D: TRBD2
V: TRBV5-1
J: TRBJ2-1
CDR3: CASSPDGTSSEQFF
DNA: TGCGCCAGCAGCCCGGACGGGACTAGCAGTGAGCAGTTCTTC

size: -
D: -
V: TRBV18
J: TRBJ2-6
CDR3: CASSPLPKGGEGSGANVLTF
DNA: TGTGCCAGCTCACCTTTACCAAAAGGGGGAGAGGGCTCTGGGGCCAACGTCCTGACTTTC

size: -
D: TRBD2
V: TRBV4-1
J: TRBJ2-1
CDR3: CASSQVGTSVNEQFF
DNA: TGCGCCAGCAGCCAAGTTGGGACTAGCGTGAATGAGCAGTTCTTC

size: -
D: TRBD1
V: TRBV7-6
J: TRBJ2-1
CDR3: CASSPDRDRSYNEQFF
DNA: TGTGCCAGCAGCCCAGACCGGGACAGGTCCTACAATGAGCAGTTCTTC

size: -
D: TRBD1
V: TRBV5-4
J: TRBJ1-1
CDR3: CASSNRDRGRNTEAFF
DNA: TGTGCCAGCAGCAACCGGGACAGGGGTCGGAACACTGAAGCTTTCTTT

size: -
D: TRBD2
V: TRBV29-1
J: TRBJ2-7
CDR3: CSVESGSSYEQYF
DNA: TGCAGCGTTGAGAGCGGGAGCTCCTACGAGCAGTACTTC

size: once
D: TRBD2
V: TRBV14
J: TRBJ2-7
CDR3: CASSPMGGRGSYEQYF
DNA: TGTGCCAGCAGTCCCATGGGCGGGAGAGGTTCCTACGAGCAGTACTTC

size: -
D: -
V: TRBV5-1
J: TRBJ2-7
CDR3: CASSVGASGPYEQYF
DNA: TGCGCCAGCAGCGTCGGGGCTTCGGGTCCTTACGAGCAGTACTTC

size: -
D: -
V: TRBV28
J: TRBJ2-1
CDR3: CASKILGRGQEVQFF
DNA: TGTGCCAGCAAAATATTAGGTCGTGGCCAGGAGGTGCAGTTCTTC

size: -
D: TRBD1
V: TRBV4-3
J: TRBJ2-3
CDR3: CASSQSEGQGTGDTQYF
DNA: TGCGCCAGCAGCCAAAGTGAGGGACAGGGGACTGGAGATACGCAGTATTTT

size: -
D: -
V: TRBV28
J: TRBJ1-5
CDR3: CASSLLGGAGNQPQHF
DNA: TGTGCCAGCAGTTTATTGGGAGGGGCGGGCAATCAGCCCCAGCATTTT

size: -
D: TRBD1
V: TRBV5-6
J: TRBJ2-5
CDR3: CASSFWDRAGAQYF
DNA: TGTGCCAGCAGCTTTTGGGACAGGGCAGGGGCCCAGTACTTC

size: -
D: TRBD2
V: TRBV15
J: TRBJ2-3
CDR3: CATSRDLAGGSDTQYF
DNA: TGTGCCACCAGCAGAGATCTAGCGGGAGGGTCAGATACGCAGTATTTT

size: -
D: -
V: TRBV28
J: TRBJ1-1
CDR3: CASRSSDRTEAFF
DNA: TGTGCCAGCAGATCGAGCGACAGGACTGAAGCTTTCTTT

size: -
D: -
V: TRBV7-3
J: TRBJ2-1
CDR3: CASSPMGGQRNEQFF
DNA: TGTGCCAGCAGCCCTATGGGGGGGCAAAGAAATGAGCAGTTCTTC

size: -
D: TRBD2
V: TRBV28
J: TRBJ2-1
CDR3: CASSLGGLAAVYNEQFF
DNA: TGTGCCAGCAGTTTAGGGGGACTAGCGGCCGTTTACAATGAGCAGTTCTTC